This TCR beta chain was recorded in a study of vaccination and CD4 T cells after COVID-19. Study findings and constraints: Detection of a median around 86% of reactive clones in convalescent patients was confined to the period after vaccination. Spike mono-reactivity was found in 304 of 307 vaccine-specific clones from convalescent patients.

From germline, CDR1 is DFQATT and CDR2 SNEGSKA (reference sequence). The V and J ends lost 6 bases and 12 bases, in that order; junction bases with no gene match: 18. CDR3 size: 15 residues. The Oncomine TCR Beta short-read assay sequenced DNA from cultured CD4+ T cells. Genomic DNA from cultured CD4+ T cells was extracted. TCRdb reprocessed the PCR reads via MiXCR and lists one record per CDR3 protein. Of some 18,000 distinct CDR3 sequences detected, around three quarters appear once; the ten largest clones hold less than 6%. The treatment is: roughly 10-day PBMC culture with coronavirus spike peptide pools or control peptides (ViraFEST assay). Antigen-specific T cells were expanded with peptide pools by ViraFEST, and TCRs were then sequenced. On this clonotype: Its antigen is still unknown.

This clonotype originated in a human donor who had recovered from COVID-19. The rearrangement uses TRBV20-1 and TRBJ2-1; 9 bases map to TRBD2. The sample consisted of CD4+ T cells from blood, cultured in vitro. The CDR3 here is CSAPPGNSGGHRQFF. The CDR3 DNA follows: TGCAGTGCCCCCCCGGGCAATAGCGGGGGCCATCGGCAGTTCTTC.